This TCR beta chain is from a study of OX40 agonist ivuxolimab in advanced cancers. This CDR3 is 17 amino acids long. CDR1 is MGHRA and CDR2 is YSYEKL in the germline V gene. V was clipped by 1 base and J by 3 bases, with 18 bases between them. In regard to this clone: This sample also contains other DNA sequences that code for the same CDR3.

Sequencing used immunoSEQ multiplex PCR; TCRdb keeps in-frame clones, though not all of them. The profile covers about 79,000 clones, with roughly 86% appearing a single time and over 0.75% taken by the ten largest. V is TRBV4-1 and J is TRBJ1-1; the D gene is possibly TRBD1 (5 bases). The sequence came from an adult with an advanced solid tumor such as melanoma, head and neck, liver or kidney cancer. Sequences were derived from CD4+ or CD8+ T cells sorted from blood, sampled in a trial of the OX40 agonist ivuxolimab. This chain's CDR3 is CASSQGTGTMGDTEAFF. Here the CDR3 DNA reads TGCGCCAGCAGCCAAGGAACGGGGACGATGGGGGACACTGAAGCTTTCTTT.